This entry is about one TCR beta chain. This record comes from a study of blood T cell repertoires in COVID-19. Trimming took off 4 bases at V and 0 bases at J, with 13 bases between the two ends. CDR3 length: 16 residues. Looked up from germline, CDR1 is LGHNA and CDR2 is YNFKEQ. Grouping used clinical history reported by participants in a survey and questionnaire. The recovered donors of Cohort 3 showed two negative PCRs, clearance, or symptom resolution. The protocol was immunoSEQ multiplex PCR, while the TCRdb copy is restricted to in-frame clones and leaves out a portion. Here the sample spans some 270,000 clones, roughly 90% being singletons.

The chain couples TRBV4-2 to TRBJ2-1, with D unresolved. The specimen sequenced was PBMCs or T cells enriched from blood (not recorded which). This TCR came from a woman aged 55-69 years who had recovered from COVID-19. The CDR3 protein is CASSLDRGYSYNEQFF. The CDR3 DNA reads TGTGCCAGCAGCCTCGATCGCGGATACTCCTACAATGAGCAGTTCTTC.